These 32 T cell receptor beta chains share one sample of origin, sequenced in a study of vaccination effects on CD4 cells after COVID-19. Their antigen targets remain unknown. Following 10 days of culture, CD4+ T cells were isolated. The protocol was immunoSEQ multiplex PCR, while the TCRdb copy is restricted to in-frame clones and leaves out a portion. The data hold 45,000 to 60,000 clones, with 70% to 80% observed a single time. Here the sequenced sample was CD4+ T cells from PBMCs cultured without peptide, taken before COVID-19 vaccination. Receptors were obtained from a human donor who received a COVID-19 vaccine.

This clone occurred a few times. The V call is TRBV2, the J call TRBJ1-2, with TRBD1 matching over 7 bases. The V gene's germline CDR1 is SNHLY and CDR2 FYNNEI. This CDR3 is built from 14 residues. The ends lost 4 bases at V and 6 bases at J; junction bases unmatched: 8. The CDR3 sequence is CASSAVGGANGYTF. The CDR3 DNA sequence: TGTGCCAGCAGTGCCGTAGGGGGCGCGAATGGCTACACCTTC.

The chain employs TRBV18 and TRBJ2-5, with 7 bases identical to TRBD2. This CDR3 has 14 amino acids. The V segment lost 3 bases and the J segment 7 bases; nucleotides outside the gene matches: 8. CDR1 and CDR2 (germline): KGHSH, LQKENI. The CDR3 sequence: CASSPPTSGGTQYF. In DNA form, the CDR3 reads TGTGCCAGCTCACCCCCGACATCGGGAGGGACCCAGTACTTC.

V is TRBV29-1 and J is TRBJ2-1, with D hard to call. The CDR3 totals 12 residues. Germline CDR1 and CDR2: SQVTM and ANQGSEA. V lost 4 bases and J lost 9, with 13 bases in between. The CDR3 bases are TGCAGCGTTGTTAGGGAAGTCGGTGAGCAGTTCTTC. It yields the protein CSVVREVGEQFF.

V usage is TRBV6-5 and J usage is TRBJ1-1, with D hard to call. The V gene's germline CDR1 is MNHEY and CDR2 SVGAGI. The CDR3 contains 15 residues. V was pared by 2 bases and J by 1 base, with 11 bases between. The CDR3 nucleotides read TGTGCCAGCAGTTACGGAGGAGTTGAGAACACTGAAGCTTTCTTT. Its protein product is CASSYGGVENTEAFF.

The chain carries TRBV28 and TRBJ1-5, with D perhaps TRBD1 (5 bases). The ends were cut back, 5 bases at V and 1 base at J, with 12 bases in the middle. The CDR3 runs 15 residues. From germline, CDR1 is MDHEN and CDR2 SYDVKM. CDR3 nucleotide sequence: TGTGCCAGCAGTCCGGGGGGGAGAAGCAATCAGCCCCAGCATTTT. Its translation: CASSPGGRSNQPQHF.

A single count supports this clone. CDR3 amino acids: CASSDTGGFYNEQFF. In nucleotides, the CDR3 is TGTGCCAGCAGTGACACCGGAGGTTTCTACAATGAGCAGTTCTTC. This sequence joins TRBV6-4 and TRBJ2-1; D might be TRBD2 (5 bases). CDR1 and CDR2 from the germline V gene are MRHNA and SNTAGT. The CDR3 spans 15 residues. V was clipped by 2 bases and J by 3 bases, with 11 bases between them.

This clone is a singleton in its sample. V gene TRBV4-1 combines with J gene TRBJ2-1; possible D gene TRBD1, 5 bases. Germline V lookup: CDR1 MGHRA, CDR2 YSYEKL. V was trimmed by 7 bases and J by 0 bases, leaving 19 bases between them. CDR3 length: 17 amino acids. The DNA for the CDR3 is TGCGCCAGCAAGGGATTATCAGGGAAGAGCTCCTACAATGAGCAGTTCTTC. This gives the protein CASKGLSGKSSYNEQFF.

CDR3 sequence (DNA): TGTGCCAGCAGCTTGGGCCTCCCAGGGCATACTAATGAAAAACTGTTTTTT. It codes for CASSLGLPGHTNEKLFF. This chain uses TRBV7-6 with TRBJ1-4, with a weak D call TRBD1 (5 bases). The CDR3 runs to 17 residues. V dropped 3 bases and J dropped 2 bases, with 16 bases sitting between them. From germline, CDR1 is SGHVS and CDR2 FNYEAQ. Variable domain in full (rest from reference TRBV7-6 and TRBJ1-4): GAGVSQSPRYKVTKRGQDVALRCDPISGHVSLYWYRQALGQGPEFLTYFNYEAQQDKSGLPNDRFSAERPEGSISTLTIQRTEQRDSAMYRCASSLGLPGHTNEKLFFGSGTQLSVL.

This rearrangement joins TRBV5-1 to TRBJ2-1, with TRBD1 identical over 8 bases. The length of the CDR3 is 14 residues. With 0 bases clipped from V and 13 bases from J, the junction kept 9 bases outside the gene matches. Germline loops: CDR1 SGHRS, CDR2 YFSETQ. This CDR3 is CASSLDGQGWVQFF. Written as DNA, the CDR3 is TGCGCCAGCAGCTTGGATGGACAGGGTTGGGTACAGTTCTTC. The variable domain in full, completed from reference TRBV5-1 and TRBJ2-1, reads KAGVTQTPRYLIKTRGQQVTLSCSPISGHRSVSWYQQTPGQGLQFLFEYFSETQRNKGNFPGRFSGRQFSNSRSEMNVSTLELGDSALYLCASSLDGQGWVQFFGPGTRLTVL.

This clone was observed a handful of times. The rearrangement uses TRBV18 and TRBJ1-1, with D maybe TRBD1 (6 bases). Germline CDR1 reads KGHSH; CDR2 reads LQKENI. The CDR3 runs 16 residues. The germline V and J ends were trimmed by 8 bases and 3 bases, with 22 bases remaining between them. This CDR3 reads CASTTGPGGGDTEAFF. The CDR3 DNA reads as TGTGCCAGCACCACGGGTCCGGGGGGCGGTGACACTGAAGCTTTCTTT.

CDR3 nucleotides: TGTGCCAGCAGCCCAACCCACATACAGGGACCATATTTGAACACTGAAGCTTTCTTT. Its protein is CASSPTHIQGPYLNTEAFF. The chain carries TRBV7-3 and TRBJ1-1, with D tentatively TRBD1 (6 bases). The ends were cut back, 5 bases at V and 0 bases at J, with 25 bases in the middle. This CDR3 comprises 19 residues. The germline V gene has CDR1 SGHTA and CDR2 FQGTGA.

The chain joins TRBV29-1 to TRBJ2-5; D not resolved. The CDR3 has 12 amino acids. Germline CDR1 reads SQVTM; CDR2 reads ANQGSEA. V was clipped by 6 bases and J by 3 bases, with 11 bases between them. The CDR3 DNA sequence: TGCAGCGTCTTTGGGCTGGAAGAGACCCAGTACTTC. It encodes CSVFGLEETQYF.

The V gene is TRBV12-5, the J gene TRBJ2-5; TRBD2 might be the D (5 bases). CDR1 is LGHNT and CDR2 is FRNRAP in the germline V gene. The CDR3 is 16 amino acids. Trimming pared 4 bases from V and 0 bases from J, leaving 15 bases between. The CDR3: CASGYRRPGYQETQYF. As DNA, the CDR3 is TGTGCTAGTGGTTACAGACGCCCGGGGTACCAAGAGACCCAGTACTTC. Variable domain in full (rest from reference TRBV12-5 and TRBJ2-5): DARVTQTPRHKVTEMGQEVTMRCQPILGHNTVFWYRQTMMQGLELLAYFRNRAPLDDSGMPKDRFSAEMPDATLATLKIQPSEPRDSAVYFCASGYRRPGYQETQYFGPGTRLLVL.

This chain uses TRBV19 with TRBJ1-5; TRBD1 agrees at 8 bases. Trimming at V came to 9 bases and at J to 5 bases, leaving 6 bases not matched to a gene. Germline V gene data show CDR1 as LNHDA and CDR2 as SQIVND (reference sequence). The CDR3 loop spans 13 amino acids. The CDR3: CASDGQGYQPQHF. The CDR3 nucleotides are TGTGCCAGCGATGGACAGGGCTATCAGCCCCAGCATTTT. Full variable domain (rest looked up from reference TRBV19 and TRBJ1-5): DGGITQSPKYLFRKEGQNVTLSCEQNLNHDAMYWYRQDPGQGLRLIYYSQIVNDFQKGDIAEGYSVSREKKESFPLTVTSAQKNPTAFYLCASDGQGYQPQHFGDGTRLSIL.

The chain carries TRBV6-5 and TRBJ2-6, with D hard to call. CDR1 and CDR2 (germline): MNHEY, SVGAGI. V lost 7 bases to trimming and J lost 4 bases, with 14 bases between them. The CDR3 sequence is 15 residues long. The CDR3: CASKEINSGANVLTF. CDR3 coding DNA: TGTGCCAGCAAAGAGATCAATTCCGGGGCCAACGTCCTGACTTTC.

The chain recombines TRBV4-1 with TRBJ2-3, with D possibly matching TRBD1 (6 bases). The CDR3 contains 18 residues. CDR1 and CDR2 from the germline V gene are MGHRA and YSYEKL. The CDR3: CASRRQGTRWGNTDTQYF. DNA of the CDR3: TGCGCTAGCCGTCGGCAGGGGACGAGATGGGGTAACACAGATACGCAGTATTTT.

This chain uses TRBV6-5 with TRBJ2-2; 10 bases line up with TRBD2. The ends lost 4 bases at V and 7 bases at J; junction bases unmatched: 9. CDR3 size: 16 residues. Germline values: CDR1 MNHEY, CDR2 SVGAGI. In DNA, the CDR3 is TGTGCCAGCAGTTGGGCCAGCGGGGGGGATGTCGGGGAGCTGTTTTTT. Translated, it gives CASSWASGGDVGELFF.

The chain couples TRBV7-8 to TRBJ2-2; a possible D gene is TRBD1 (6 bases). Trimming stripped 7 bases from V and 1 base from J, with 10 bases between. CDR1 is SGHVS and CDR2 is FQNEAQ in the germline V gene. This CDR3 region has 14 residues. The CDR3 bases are TGTGCCAGCACCCGGACAGTGAACACCGGGGAGCTGTTTTTT. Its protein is CASTRTVNTGELFF.

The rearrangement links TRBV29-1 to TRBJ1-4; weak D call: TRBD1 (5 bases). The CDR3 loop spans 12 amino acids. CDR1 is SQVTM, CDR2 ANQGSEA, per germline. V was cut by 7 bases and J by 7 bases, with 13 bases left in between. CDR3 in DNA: TGCAGCGCTACCGGGACGGCTGAAAAACTGTTTTTT. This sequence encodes CSATGTAEKLFF.

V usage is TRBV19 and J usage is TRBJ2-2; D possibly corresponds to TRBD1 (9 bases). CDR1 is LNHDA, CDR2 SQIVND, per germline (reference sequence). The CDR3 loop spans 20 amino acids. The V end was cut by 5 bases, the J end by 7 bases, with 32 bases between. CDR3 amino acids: CASSPRPGQGQAGVGGELFF. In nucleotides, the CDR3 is TGTGCCAGTAGTCCACGACCGGGACAGGGTCAAGCGGGGGTTGGCGGGGAGCTGTTTTTT.

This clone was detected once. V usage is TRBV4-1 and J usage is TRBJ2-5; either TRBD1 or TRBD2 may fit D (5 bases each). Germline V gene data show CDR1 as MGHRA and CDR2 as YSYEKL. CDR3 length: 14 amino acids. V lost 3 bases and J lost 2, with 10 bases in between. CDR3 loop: CASSQSGPQETQYF. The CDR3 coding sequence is TGCGCCAGCAGCCAGTCGGGACCGCAAGAGACCCAGTACTTC.

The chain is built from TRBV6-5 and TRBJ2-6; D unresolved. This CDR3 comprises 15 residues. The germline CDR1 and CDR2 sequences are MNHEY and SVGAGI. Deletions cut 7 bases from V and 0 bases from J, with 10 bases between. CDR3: CASTERGSGANVLTF. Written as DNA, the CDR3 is TGTGCCAGCACCGAGCGTGGCTCTGGGGCCAACGTCCTGACTTTC.

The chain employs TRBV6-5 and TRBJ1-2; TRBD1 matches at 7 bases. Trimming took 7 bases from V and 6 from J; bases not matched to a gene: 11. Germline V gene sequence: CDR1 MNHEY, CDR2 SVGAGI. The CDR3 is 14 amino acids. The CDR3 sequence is CASTRKGGADGYTF. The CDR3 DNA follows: TGTGCCAGCACTCGAAAAGGGGGCGCGGATGGCTACACCTTC.

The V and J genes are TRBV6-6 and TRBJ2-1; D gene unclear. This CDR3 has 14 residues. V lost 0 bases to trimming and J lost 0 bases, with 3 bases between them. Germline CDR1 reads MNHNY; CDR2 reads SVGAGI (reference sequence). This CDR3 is CASSYSGSYNEQFF. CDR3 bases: TGTGCCAGCAGTTACTCGGGCTCCTACAATGAGCAGTTCTTC.

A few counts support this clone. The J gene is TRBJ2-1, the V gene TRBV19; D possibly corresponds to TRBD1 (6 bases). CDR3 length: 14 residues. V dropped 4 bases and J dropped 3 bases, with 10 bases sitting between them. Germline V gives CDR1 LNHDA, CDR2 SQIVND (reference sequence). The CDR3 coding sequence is TGTGCCAGTAGTACCGGACAGTTCTACAATGAGCAGTTCTTC. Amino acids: CASSTGQFYNEQFF.

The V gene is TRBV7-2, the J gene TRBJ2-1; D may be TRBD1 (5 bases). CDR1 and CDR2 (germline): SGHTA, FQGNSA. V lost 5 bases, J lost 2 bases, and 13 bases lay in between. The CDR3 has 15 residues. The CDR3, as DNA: TGTGCCAGCAGCACCGTGATGGGGCCCTACAATGAGCAGTTCTTC. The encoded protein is CASSTVMGPYNEQFF. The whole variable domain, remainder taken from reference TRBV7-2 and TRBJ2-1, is GAGVSQSPSNKVTEKGKDVELRCDPISGHTALYWYRQSLGQGLEFLIYFQGNSAPDKSGLPSDRFSAERTGGSVSTLTIQRTQQEDSAVYLCASSTVMGPYNEQFFGPGTRLTVL.

The CDR3 DNA sequence: TGTGCCAGCAGCTTCCAGGGACGAGTAAAACTGTTTTTT. Its translation is CASSFQGRVKLFF. The V gene is TRBV5-8, the J gene TRBJ1-4; possible D gene TRBD1, 5 bases. CDR1 is SGHTS, CDR2 YDEGEE, per germline. The CDR3 covers 13 residues. V was cut by 2 bases and J by 10 bases, with 12 bases left in between.

The CDR3 DNA sequence: TGTGCCAGCAGAACACTAACAGGGTTTAAGTTTGAGACCCAGTACTTC. Encoded protein: CASRTLTGFKFETQYF. V usage is TRBV27 and J usage is TRBJ2-5, with D possibly TRBD1 on 6 matching bases. Trimming pared 6 bases from V and 5 bases from J, leaving 22 bases between. The length of the CDR3 is 16 residues. Germline V gene sequence: CDR1 MNHEY, CDR2 SMNVEV (reference sequence).

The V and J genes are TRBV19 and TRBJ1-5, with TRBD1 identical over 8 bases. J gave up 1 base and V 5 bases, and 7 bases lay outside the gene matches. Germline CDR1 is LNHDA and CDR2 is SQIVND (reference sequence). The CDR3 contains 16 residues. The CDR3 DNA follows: TGTGCCAGTAGTTTTCAAGACAGGGGAAGCAATCAGCCCCAGCATTTT. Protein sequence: CASSFQDRGSNQPQHF.

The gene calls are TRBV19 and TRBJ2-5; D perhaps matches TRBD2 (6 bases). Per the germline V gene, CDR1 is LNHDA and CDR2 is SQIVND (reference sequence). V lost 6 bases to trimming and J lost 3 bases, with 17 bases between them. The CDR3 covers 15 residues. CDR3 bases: TGTGCCAGTAGACCGTTCGGGAGAGGGGAAGAGACCCAGTACTTC. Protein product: CASRPFGRGEETQYF.

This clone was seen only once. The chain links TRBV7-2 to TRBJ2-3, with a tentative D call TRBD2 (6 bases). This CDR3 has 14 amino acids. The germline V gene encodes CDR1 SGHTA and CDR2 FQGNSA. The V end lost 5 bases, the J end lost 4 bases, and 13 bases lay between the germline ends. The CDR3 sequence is CASSPASVADTQYF. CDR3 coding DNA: TGTGCCAGCAGCCCTGCTAGCGTTGCAGATACGCAGTATTTT.

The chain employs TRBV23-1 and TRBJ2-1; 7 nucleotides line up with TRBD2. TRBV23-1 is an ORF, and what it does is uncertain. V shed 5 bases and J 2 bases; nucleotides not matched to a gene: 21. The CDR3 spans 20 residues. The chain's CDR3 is CASSFYPLTSQTLPYNEQFF. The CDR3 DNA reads TGCGCCAGCAGTTTCTACCCGCTGACTAGCCAAACCCTACCCTACAATGAGCAGTTCTTC.